The rows below give T cell receptor beta chains drawn from one sample of a study of identifying expanded T cells in peripheral blood. TCRdb keeps only in-frame clones here, not all; method: immunoSEQ multiplex PCR. The sample holds over 90,000 clones, 70% to 90% seen once. The sample taken for sequencing was blood. These receptors were obtained from a person between 18 and 75 years old in good health. Each CDR3 is given with its conserved first and last residue. The D gene is left open where the match is weak. Clone size appears in some rows only: once, few, many, or a class for an expanded clone.

size	V	J	D	DNA	CDR3
-	TRBV7-9	TRBJ1-5	-	TGTGCCAGCAGCCAGGCTAATCAGCCCCAGCATTTT	CASSQANQPQHF
-	TRBV5-4	TRBJ2-3	TRBD2	TGTGCCAGCAGGGAGAATGGGGGGGGACTCACGCAGTATTTT	CASRENGGGLTQYF
-	TRBV11-2	TRBJ1-6	TRBD1	TGTGCCAGCAGCTTATACAGGGGGGGCTCACCCCTCCACTTT	CASSLYRGGSPLHF
-	TRBV7-8	TRBJ2-1	TRBD2	TGTGCCAGCAGCTTAGGATTTCTCGGAGCGGGAGTGTCAAGCAATGAGCAGTTCTTC	CASSLGFLGAGVSSNEQFF
-	TRBV25-1	TRBJ1-2	TRBD1	TGTGCCAGCAGTTACAAACAGGGGGCATGGGGCTACACCTTC	CASSYKQGAWGYTF
-	TRBV7-3	TRBJ1-1	-	TGTGCCAGCAGCGCCCAACCCCTAGTAGGGTCCAACACTGAAGCTTTCTTT	CASSAQPLVGSNTEAFF
-	TRBV7-6	TRBJ2-2	TRBD1	TGTGCCAGCAGCGGTCGACAGGGGGGGGACACCGGGGAGCTGTTTTTT	CASSGRQGGDTGELFF
-	TRBV5-1	TRBJ2-2	-	TGCGCCAGCACCCCGGCAGTGAACACCGGGGAGCTGTTTTTT	CASTPAVNTGELFF
-	TRBV15	TRBJ2-5	-	TGTGCCACCAGCAGAGACCCCCAAGAGACCCAGTACTTC	CATSRDPQETQYF
-	TRBV9	TRBJ1-1	-	TGTGCCAGCAGCGTAGCAACGGAGTCCGAAGCTTTCTTT	CASSVATESEAFF
few	TRBV29-1	TRBJ1-2	-	TGCAGCGTTGCCAAGGGGGACGGCTACACCTTC	CSVAKGDGYTF
-	TRBV27	TRBJ2-2	-	TGTGCCAGCAGTTTGCGTGGAACCGGGGAGCTGTTTTTT	CASSLRGTGELFF
few	TRBV9	TRBJ2-1	TRBD2	TGTGCCAGCCAATCCGCGGGAGAGATACGTGAGCAGTTCTTC	CASQSAGEIREQFF
-	TRBV9	TRBJ2-5	TRBD1	TGTGCCAGCAGCACACGGGACAGCTCGGGGGAGACCCAGTACTTC	CASSTRDSSGETQYF
-	TRBV4-2	TRBJ2-7	TRBD2	TGTGCCAGCAGCTCGACGGTTACTAGCGGGACCCACGAGCAGTACTTC	CASSSTVTSGTHEQYF
-	TRBV18	TRBJ1-2	-	TGTGCCAGCTCACCAAGGGCCGAAAGCGATGGCTACACCTTC	CASSPRAESDGYTF
-	TRBV5-6	TRBJ1-1	-	TGTGCCAGCAGCTTTCGTCAGTCTATTACTGAAGCTTTCTTT	CASSFRQSITEAFF
-	TRBV6-5	TRBJ1-1	-	TGTGCCAGCAGTTACTCCAGAGGGCGCGGGACTGAAGCTTTCTTT	CASSYSRGRGTEAFF
once	TRBV9	TRBJ2-3	-	TGTGCCAGCAGCGTTACGGCGGGGGCCCCCACAGATACGCAGTATTTT	CASSVTAGAPTDTQYF
-	TRBV18	TRBJ2-3	-	TGTGCCAGCTCACCATCTTCAGACCCCACAGATACGCAGTATTTT	CASSPSSDPTDTQYF
-	TRBV5-1	TRBJ1-2	TRBD1	TGCGCCAGCAGTACCGGACAGGGCTATGGCTACACCTTC	CASSTGQGYGYTF
-	TRBV10-3	TRBJ1-1	-	TGTGCCATCGGTAACGGACTGGACACTGAAGCTTTCTTT	CAIGNGLDTEAFF
-	TRBV5-1	TRBJ2-7	-	TGCGCCAGCAGCTTTCAGGGGTCGGGCGAGCAGTACTTC	CASSFQGSGEQYF
once	TRBV6-5	TRBJ1-5	TRBD1	TGTGCCAGCAGCGACAGGGGGAGCAATCAGCCCCAGCATTTT	CASSDRGSNQPQHF
-	TRBV19	TRBJ2-7	-	TGTGCCAGTAGTATCGACATAACCTACGAGCAGTACTTC	CASSIDITYEQYF
-	TRBV29-1	TRBJ1-3	-	TGCAGCGCAAAAACAGGCCGCTCTGGAAACACCATATATTTT	CSAKTGRSGNTIYF
-	TRBV7-2	TRBJ2-2	-	TGTGCCAGCAGACTAGGGACGAGGAACACCGGGGAGCTGTTTTTT	CASRLGTRNTGELFF
-	TRBV7-9	TRBJ2-1	-	TGTGCCAGCAGCTTCGGGGCCTCTCGCGGGAATGAGCAGTTCTTC	CASSFGASRGNEQFF
-	TRBV29-1	TRBJ1-2	TRBD1	TGCAGCGTTGGGACAGGTCCAGGCTATGGCTACACCTTC	CSVGTGPGYGYTF
-	TRBV5-1	TRBJ2-3	TRBD2	TGCGCCAGCAGCTGGACTAGCGGAACAGATACGCAGTATTTT	CASSWTSGTDTQYF
-	TRBV28	TRBJ1-2	-	TGTGCCAGTGAAACCGCCGGGACACTTAACTATGGCTACACCTTC	CASETAGTLNYGYTF
-	TRBV4-3	TRBJ1-2	-	TGCGCCAGCAGCCAAGACCGCGGCAGTAACTATGGCTACACCTTC	CASSQDRGSNYGYTF
-	TRBV10-3	TRBJ1-3	-	TGTGCCATCAGCGCGACAGGTCCGGACACCATATATTTT	CAISATGPDTIYF
few	TRBV9	TRBJ1-1	-	TGTGCCAGCAGCGTAAGCCAAAGGTCCGGGGCTTTCTTT	CASSVSQRSGAFF
once	TRBV7-2	TRBJ1-1	-	TGTGCCAGCAGACGGTCACTCCAGGGAACTGAAGCTTTCTTT	CASRRSLQGTEAFF